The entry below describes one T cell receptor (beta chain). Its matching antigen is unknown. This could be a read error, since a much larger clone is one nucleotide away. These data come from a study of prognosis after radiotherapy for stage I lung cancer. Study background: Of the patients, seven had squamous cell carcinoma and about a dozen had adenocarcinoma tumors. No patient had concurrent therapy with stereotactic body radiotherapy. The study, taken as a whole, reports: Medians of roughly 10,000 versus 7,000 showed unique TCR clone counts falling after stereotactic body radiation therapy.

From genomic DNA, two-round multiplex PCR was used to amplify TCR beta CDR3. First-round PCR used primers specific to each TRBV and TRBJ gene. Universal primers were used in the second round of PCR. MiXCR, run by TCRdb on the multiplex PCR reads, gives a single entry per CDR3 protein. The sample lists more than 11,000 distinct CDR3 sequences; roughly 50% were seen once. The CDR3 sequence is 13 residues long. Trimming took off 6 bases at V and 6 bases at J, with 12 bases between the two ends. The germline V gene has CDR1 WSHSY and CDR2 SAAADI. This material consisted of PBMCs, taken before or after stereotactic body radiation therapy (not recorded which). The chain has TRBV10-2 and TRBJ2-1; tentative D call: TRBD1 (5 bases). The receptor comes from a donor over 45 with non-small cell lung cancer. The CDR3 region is CASSLIQVNEQFF. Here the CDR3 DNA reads TGCGCCAGCAGCCTAATACAGGTCAATGAGCAGTTCTTC.